These T cell receptor beta chains were read from a single sample in a study of blood T cell repertoires in COVID-19. Produced via immunoSEQ multiplex PCR; TCRdb's table is partial and in-frame only. The repertoire holds 250,000 to 300,000 clones, with over 65% as singletons. Sequencing was done on a sample of peripheral blood. The receptors here all came from a man between 60 and 70 years old who had recovered from COVID-19. Each CDR3 is given with its conserved first and last residue. The order of the fields is D gene, V gene, clone size, J gene, CDR3 protein, CDR3 DNA. The D gene is left open where the match is weak. Size tells how often a clone was seen (once, few, many) or the class of an expanded clone, and some rows leave it out.

TRBD2,TRBV7-8,few,TRBJ2-7,CASSYRTSGTYEQYF,TGTGCCAGCAGCTACAGGACTAGCGGGACATACGAGCAGTACTTC
-,TRBV19,-,TRBJ1-5,CASSIVSGNQPQHF,TGTGCCAGTAGTATAGTATCGGGGAATCAGCCCCAGCATTTT
-,TRBV5-4,-,TRBJ2-2,CASGPGVLAGELFF,TGTGCCAGCGGCCCAGGGGTTTTAGCCGGGGAGCTGTTTTTT
TRBD1,TRBV13,few,TRBJ2-5,CASSLNSGQGIETQYF,TGTGCCAGCAGCTTAAACTCGGGACAGGGGATAGAGACCCAGTACTTC
TRBD1,TRBV28,-,TRBJ1-2,CASSQTTGRIDGYTF,TGTGCCAGCAGTCAAACGACAGGGAGAATTGATGGCTACACCTTC
TRBD2,TRBV30,-,TRBJ2-4,CAWRYSGRASNIQYF,TGTGCCTGGAGATATAGCGGGAGGGCCTCGAACATTCAGTACTTC
-,TRBV5-8,-,TRBJ1-5,CASSSRLRGNNQPQHF,TGTGCCAGCAGCTCTCGACTCCGGGGGAACAATCAGCCCCAGCATTTT
TRBD2,TRBV7-3,-,TRBJ2-2,CASRPSGAGDTGELFF,TGTGCCAGCAGACCCTCAGGAGCGGGGGATACCGGGGAGCTGTTTTTT
TRBD2,TRBV7-2,-,TRBJ2-3,CASSSGTSRDTQYF,TGTGCCAGCAGCTCTGGGACTAGCAGAGATACGCAGTATTTT
TRBD1,TRBV7-2,-,TRBJ2-2,CASSTRQGAGELFF,TGTGCCAGCAGCACCCGACAGGGGGCCGGGGAGCTGTTTTTT
-,TRBV7-9,-,TRBJ2-6,CASSSPGLSGANVLTF,TGTGCCAGCAGCTCACCGGGACTCTCTGGGGCCAACGTCCTGACTTTC
TRBD1,TRBV7-8,many,TRBJ1-6,CASSQGQGRTPLHF,TGTGCCAGCAGCCAAGGACAGGGGAGGACACCCCTCCACTTT
-,TRBV29-1,-,TRBJ2-1,CSVGEVGVVQFF,TGCAGCGTTGGGGAGGTAGGCGTGGTGCAGTTCTTC
-,TRBV7-3,-,TRBJ2-2,CASSLSGVTGELFF,TGTGCCAGCAGCTTGTCGGGGGTAACCGGGGAGCTGTTTTTT
TRBD2,TRBV5-1,once,TRBJ2-3,CASSTRLAGGPDTQYF,TGCGCCAGCAGCACGAGACTAGCGGGAGGACCAGATACGCAGTATTTT
TRBD1,TRBV29-1,-,TRBJ1-1,CSAQTGTNTEAFF,TGCAGCGCACAGACAGGGACGAACACTGAAGCTTTCTTT
-,TRBV6-5,once,TRBJ1-6,CASSAAGVMGSPLHF,TGTGCCAGCAGCGCCGCGGGGGTTATGGGTTCACCCCTCCACTTT
-,TRBV7-2,-,TRBJ2-5,CASGQTGTQETQYF,TGTGCCAGCGGCCAGACAGGCACCCAAGAGACCCAGTACTTC
TRBD1,TRBV2,-,TRBJ1-1,CASSAPGGMNTEAFF,TGTGCCAGCAGTGCGCCAGGGGGAATGAACACTGAAGCTTTCTTT
TRBD2,TRBV7-9,few,TRBJ2-1,CASRTSGMNNEQFF,TGTGCCAGCAGAACTAGCGGGATGAACAATGAGCAGTTCTTC
-,TRBV19,few,TRBJ2-7,CASSERRGASYEQYF,TGTGCCAGTAGTGAGCGGCGGGGAGCCTCCTACGAGCAGTACTTC
TRBD2,TRBV24-1,-,TRBJ2-3,CATSGLSGGGTLTTDTQYF,TGTGCCACCAGTGGTTTGAGCGGCGGGGGGACGCTTACCACAGATACGCAGTATTTT
-,TRBV2,once,TRBJ2-5,CASSETVPSEETQYF,TGTGCCAGCAGTGAAACAGTCCCTTCTGAAGAGACCCAGTACTTC
-,TRBV5-1,-,TRBJ2-1,CASSLNVGRGNEQFF,TGCGCCAGCAGCTTGAACGTGGGCAGGGGCAATGAGCAGTTCTTC
-,TRBV7-2,-,TRBJ2-7,CASSRSSYEQYF,TGTGCCAGCAGCAGGAGCTCCTACGAGCAGTACTTC
-,TRBV11-2,-,TRBJ2-2,CASSLDMRTGELFF,TGTGCCAGCAGCTTAGATATGAGGACCGGGGAGCTGTTTTTT
TRBD1,TRBV6-6,-,TRBJ1-3,CASSQTGGLGNTIYF,TGTGCCAGCAGTCAAACAGGGGGACTTGGAAACACCATATATTTT
-,TRBV6-2/TRBV6-3,-,TRBJ2-5,CASSQGETQYF,TGTGCCAGCAGCCAGGGGGAGACCCAGTACTTC
TRBD1,TRBV3-1/TRBV3-2,once,TRBJ2-2,CASSPSGGGGELFF,TGTGCCAGCAGCCCTTCAGGGGGCGGCGGGGAGCTGTTTTTT
-,TRBV19,-,TRBJ2-7,CASSLADSSYEQYF,TGTGCCAGTAGCTTAGCGGATAGCTCCTACGAGCAGTACTTC
-,TRBV6-1,once,TRBJ1-1,CASSEGPTGSEAFF,TGTGCCAGCAGTGAAGGCCCAACAGGGTCTGAAGCTTTCTTT
TRBD1,TRBV9,-,TRBJ2-7,CASSVGWDRGGEQYF,TGTGCCAGCAGCGTAGGTTGGGACAGGGGTGGAGAGCAGTACTTC
TRBD1,TRBV5-1,-,TRBJ2-7,CASSYPRDRVTYEQYF,TGCGCCAGCAGCTATCCACGGGACAGGGTTACCTACGAGCAGTACTTC
TRBD2,TRBV7-2,-,TRBJ2-1,CASSLAGGPQNEQFF,TGTGCCAGCAGCTTAGCGGGAGGGCCCCAGAATGAGCAGTTCTTC
-,TRBV29-1,-,TRBJ1-3,CSVEALAGVSGNTIYF,TGCAGCGTTGAAGCTCTAGCAGGAGTGAGTGGAAACACCATATATTTT
-,TRBV2,-,TRBJ2-7,CASSRETGQAHYEQYF,TGTGCCAGCAGTCGCGAGACGGGACAAGCTCACTACGAGCAGTACTTC
-,TRBV28,once,TRBJ1-5,CASSLPDQPQHF,TGTGCCAGCAGTTTACCCGATCAGCCCCAGCATTTT
TRBD1,TRBV7-9,-,TRBJ1-2,CASSADRLYGYTF,TGTGCCAGCAGCGCGGACAGGCTCTATGGCTACACCTTC
-,TRBV30,once,TRBJ2-2,CAWSPGEVAGELFF,TGTGCCTGGAGCCCCGGGGAGGTGGCCGGGGAGCTGTTTTTT
TRBD1,TRBV3-1/TRBV3-2,-,TRBJ2-5,CASSPVRGQGPQETQYF,TGTGCCAGCAGCCCCGTTAGGGGGCAAGGCCCCCAAGAGACCCAGTACTTC
-,TRBV27,-,TRBJ1-1,CASTTGEAFF,TGTGCCAGCACCACAGGGGAAGCTTTCTTT
TRBD1,TRBV6-5,-,TRBJ1-3,CASSYTGGRSGNTIYF,TGTGCCAGCAGTTACACAGGGGGCCGCTCTGGAAACACCATATATTTT
-,TRBV2,few,TRBJ2-7,CASRGGFGSYEQYF,TGTGCCAGCAGGGGCGGGTTCGGCTCCTACGAGCAGTACTTC
TRBD1,TRBV7-2,-,TRBJ2-7,CASSFDRGGEQYF,TGTGCCAGCAGCTTCGACAGGGGCGGCGAGCAGTACTTC
TRBD2,TRBV7-9,-,TRBJ2-3,CASSWRGAPDTQYF,TGTGCCAGCAGCTGGCGGGGGGCCCCAGATACGCAGTATTTT
-,TRBV6-6,-,TRBJ1-4,CASSYRSQGLDEKLFF,TGTGCCAGCAGTTACCGATCCCAGGGGTTGGATGAAAAACTGTTTTTT
TRBD1,TRBV5-5,-,TRBJ2-7,CASSLRPGGGEQYF,TGTGCCAGCAGCTTGCGTCCAGGGGGCGGCGAGCAGTACTTC
-,TRBV6-1,-,TRBJ1-2,CASSERRQNYGYTF,TGTGCCAGCAGTGAACGTCGCCAGAACTATGGCTACACCTTC
-,TRBV9,-,TRBJ2-7,CASSVGGGGPIKSYEQYF,TGTGCCAGCAGCGTTGGGGGCGGGGGCCCCATTAAATCCTACGAGCAGTACTTC
TRBD1,TRBV28,-,TRBJ1-1,CASSPWTGENTEAFF,TGTGCCAGCAGTCCCTGGACAGGGGAGAACACTGAAGCTTTCTTT
-,TRBV18,-,TRBJ2-7,CASSPPGRPYEQYF,TGTGCCAGCTCACCCCCAGGTCGCCCCTACGAGCAGTACTTC
-,TRBV19,-,TRBJ2-1,CASRTGSSYNEQFF,TGTGCCAGTCGAACAGGGAGCTCCTACAATGAGCAGTTCTTC
TRBD1,TRBV6-5,-,TRBJ2-7,CASRETGTPFYEQYF,TGTGCCAGCAGGGAGACAGGGACCCCTTTCTACGAGCAGTACTTC
TRBD1,TRBV7-3,-,TRBJ2-1,CASSPRVGTDNNEQFF,TGTGCCAGCAGCCCTCGGGTGGGGACAGACAACAATGAGCAGTTCTTC
-,TRBV9,-,TRBJ2-7,CASSVEGVPYEQYF,TGTGCCAGCAGCGTTGAAGGGGTGCCCTACGAGCAGTACTTC
-,TRBV2,-,TRBJ1-1,CASSEARGMNTEAFF,TGTGCCAGCAGTGAAGCACGGGGGATGAACACTGAAGCTTTCTTT
TRBD1,TRBV9,-,TRBJ1-6,CASSGRGQQAWDNSPLHF,TGTGCCAGCAGCGGGAGGGGGCAACAGGCGTGGGATAATTCACCCCTCCACTTT
TRBD2,TRBV28,-,TRBJ2-3,CASSRTSGSPTDTQYF,TGTGCCAGCAGCAGGACTAGCGGGAGTCCCACAGATACGCAGTATTTT